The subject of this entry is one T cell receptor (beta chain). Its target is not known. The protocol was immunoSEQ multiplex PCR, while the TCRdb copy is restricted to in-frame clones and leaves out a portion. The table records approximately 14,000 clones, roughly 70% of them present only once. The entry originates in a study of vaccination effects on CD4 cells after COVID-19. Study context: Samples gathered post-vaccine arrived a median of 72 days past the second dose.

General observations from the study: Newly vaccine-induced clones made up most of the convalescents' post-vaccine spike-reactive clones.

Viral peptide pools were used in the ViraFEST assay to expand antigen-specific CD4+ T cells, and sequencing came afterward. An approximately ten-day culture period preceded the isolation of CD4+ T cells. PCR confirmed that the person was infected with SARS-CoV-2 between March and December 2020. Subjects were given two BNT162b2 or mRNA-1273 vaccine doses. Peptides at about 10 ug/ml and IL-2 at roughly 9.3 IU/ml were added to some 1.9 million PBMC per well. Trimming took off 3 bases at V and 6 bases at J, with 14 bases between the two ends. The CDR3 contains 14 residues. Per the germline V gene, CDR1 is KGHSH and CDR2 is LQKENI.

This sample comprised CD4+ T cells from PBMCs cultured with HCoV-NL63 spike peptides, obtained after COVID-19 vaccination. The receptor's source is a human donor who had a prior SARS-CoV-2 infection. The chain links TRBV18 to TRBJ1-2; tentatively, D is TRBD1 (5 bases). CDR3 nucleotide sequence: TGTGCCAGCTCACCCGGGCCAGAGGGGCATGGCTACACCTTC. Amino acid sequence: CASSPGPEGHGYTF.